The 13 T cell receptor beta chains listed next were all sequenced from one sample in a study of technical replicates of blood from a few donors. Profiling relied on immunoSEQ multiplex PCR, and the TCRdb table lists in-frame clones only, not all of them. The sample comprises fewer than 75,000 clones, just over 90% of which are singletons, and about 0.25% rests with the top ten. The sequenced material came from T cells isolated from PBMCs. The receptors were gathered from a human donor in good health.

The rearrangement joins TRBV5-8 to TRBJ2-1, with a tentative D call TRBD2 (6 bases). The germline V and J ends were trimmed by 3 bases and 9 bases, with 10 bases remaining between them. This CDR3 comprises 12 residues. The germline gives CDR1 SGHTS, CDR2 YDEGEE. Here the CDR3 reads CASSWGLGEQFF. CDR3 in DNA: TGTGCCAGCAGCTGGGGACTCGGTGAGCAGTTCTTC.

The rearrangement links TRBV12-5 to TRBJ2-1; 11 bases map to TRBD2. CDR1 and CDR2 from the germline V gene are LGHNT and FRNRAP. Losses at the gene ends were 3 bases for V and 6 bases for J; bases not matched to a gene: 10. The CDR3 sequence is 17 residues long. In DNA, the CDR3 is TGTGCTAGTGGTTTCACCGTTCCGGGACTAGCGGTCAATGAGCAGTTCTTC. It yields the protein CASGFTVPGLAVNEQFF.

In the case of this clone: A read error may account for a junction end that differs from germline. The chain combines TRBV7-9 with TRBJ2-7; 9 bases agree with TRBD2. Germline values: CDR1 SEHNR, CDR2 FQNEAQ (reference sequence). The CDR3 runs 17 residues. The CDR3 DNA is TGTGCCAGCAGCTTAGGAAGCGTGACTAGCGGACCGTACGGGCAGTACTTC. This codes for CASSLGSVTSGPYGQYF.

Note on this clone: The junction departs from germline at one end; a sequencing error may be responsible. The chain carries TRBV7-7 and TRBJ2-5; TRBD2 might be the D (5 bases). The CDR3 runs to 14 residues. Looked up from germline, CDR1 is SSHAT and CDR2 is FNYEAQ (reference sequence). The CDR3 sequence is CASSRRAGGETQYF. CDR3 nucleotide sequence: TGTGCTAGCAGTCGCCGTGCAGGAGGAGAGACCCAGTACTTC.

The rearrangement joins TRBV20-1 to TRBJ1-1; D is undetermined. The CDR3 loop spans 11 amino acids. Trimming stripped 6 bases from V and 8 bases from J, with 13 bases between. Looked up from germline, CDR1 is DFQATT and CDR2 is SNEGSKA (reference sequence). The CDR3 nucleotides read TGCAGTGCCGCTTGGAGGTACGAAGCTTTCTTT. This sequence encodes CSAAWRYEAFF.

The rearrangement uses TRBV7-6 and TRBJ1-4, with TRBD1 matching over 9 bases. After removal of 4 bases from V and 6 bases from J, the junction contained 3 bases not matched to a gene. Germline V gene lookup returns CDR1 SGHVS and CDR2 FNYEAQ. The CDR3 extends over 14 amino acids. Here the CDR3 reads CASSSQGAYEKLFF. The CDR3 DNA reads TGTGCCAGCAGCTCACAGGGGGCATATGAAAAACTGTTTTTT.

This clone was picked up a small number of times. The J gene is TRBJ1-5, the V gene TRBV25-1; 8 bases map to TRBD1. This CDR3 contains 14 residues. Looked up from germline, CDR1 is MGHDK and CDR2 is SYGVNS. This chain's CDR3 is CAAGAGGPCQPQHF. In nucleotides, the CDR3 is TGTGCGGCAGGGGCAGGGGGCCCGTGTCAGCCCCAGCATTTT.

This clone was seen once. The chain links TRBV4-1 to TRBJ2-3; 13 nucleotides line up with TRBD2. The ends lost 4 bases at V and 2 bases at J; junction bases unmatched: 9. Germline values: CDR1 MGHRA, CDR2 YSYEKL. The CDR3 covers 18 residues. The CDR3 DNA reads TGCGCCAGCAGCCTCCAACCGACTAGCGGGGGGACCACAGATACGCAGTATTTT. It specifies CASSLQPTSGGTTDTQYF.

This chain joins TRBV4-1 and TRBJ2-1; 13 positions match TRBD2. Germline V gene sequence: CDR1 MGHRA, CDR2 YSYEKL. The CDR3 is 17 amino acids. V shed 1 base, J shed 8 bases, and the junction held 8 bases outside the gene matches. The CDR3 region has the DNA TGCGCCAGCAGCCAAGGACTAGCGGGGGGCAGGGGGGATGAGCAGTTCTTC. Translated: CASSQGLAGGRGDEQFF.

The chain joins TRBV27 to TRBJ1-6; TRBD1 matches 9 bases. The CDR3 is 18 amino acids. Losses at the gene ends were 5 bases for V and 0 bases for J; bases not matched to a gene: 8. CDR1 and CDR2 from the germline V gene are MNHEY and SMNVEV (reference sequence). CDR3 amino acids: CASSEGTGFSSYNSPLHF. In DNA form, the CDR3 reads TGTGCCAGCAGTGAAGGGACAGGGTTTAGCTCCTATAATTCACCCCTCCACTTT.

In DNA, the CDR3 is TGCGCCAGCAGCTTTTCGACGGGGAGCCGCACTGAAGCTTTCTTT. This gives the protein CASSFSTGSRTEAFF. The rearrangement uses TRBV5-1 and TRBJ1-1; D unresolved. V was clipped by 2 bases and J by 4 bases, with 15 bases between them. CDR3 length: 15 amino acids. Germline V gene sequence: CDR1 SGHRS, CDR2 YFSETQ. The variable domain in full, with the rest retrieved from reference TRBV5-1 and TRBJ1-1, is KAGVTQTPRYLIKTRGQQVTLSCSPISGHRSVSWYQQTPGQGLQFLFEYFSETQRNKGNFPGRFSGRQFSNSRSEMNVSTLELGDSALYLCASSFSTGSRTEAFFGQGTRLTVV.

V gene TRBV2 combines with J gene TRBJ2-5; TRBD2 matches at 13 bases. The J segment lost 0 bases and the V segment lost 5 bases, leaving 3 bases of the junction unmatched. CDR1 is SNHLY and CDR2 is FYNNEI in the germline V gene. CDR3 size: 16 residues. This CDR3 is CASSQGLAGNQETQYF. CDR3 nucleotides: TGTGCCAGCAGTCAGGGACTAGCGGGAAACCAAGAGACCCAGTACTTC.

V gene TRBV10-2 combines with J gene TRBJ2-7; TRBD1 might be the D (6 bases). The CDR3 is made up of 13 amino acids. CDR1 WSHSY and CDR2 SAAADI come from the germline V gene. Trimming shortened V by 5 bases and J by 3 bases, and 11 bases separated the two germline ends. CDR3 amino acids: CASSFDRNYEQYF. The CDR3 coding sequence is TGCGCCAGCAGTTTTGACAGGAACTACGAGCAGTACTTC.